This TCR beta chain derives from a study of human T cells and chemical hapten exposure. Findings of the study overall: With regard to DPC sensitization, TCRs above 1 in 1000 frequency did not change.

This clonotype was observed at least ten times. The antigen remains undetermined. Time point described: patch test 1, 2 weeks after DPC sensitization. The treatment is: therapeutic diphenylcyclopropenone sensitization with weekly scalp DPC. TCRdb passed the RACE reads through MiXCR, listing each CDR3 protein once. The sample carries around 380,000 distinct CDR3 sequences, 4.8% recorded once. Trimming took off 4 bases at V and 1 base at J, with 7 bases between the two ends. Germline V gene lookup returns CDR1 MNHEY and CDR2 SVGAGI. The CDR3 consists of 13 residues. This TCR derives from a woman between 45 and 60 years old with alopecia areata. Some clones in this sample may be carry-over from other donors' samples. Source: whole blood, taken in connection with sensitization to the hapten diphenylcyclopropenone (DPC). The V gene is TRBV6-5, the J gene TRBJ1-1; D ambiguous. The CDR3 DNA is TGTGCCAGCAGTTTTCAACCGAACACTGAAGCTTTCTTT. As protein: CASSFQPNTEAFF.